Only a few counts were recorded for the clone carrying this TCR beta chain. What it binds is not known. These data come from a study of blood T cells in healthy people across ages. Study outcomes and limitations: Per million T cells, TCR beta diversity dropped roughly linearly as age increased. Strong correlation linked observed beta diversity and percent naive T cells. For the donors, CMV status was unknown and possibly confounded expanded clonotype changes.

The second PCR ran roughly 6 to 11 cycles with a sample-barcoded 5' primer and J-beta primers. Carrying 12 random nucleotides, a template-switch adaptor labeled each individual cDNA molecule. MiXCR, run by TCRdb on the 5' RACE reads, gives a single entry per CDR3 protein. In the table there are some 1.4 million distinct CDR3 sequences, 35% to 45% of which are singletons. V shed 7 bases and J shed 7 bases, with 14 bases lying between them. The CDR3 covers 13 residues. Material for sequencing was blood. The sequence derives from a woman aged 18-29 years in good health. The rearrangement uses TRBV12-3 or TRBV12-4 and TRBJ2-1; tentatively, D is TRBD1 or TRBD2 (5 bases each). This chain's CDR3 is CASNPRERNEQFF. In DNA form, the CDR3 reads TGTGCCAGCAATCCCAGGGAGAGGAATGAGCAGTTCTTC.